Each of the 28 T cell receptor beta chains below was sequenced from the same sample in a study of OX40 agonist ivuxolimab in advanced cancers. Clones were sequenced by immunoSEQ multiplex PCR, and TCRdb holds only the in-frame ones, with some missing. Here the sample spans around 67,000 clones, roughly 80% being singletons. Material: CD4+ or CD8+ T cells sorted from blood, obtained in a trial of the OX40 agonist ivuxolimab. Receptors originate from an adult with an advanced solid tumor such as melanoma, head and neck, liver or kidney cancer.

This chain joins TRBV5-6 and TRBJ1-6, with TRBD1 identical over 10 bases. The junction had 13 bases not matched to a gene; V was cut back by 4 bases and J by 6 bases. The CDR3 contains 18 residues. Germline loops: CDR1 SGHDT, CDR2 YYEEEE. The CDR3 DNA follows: TGTGCCAGCAGCAACCGACAGGGGGCCCAGTACGGTAATTCACCCCTCCACTTT. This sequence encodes CASSNRQGAQYGNSPLHF.

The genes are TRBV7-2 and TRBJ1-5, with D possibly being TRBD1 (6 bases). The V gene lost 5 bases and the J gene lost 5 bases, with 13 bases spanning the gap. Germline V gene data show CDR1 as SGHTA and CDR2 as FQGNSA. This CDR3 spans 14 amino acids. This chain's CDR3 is CASSPRRGDQPQHF. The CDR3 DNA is TGTGCCAGCAGCCCAAGAAGGGGGGATCAGCCCCAGCATTTT.

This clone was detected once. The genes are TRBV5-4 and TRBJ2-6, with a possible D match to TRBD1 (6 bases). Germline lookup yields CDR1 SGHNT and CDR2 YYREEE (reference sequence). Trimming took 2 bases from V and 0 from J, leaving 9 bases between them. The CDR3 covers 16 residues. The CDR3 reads CASSFGGLSGANVLTF. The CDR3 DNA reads TGTGCCAGCAGCTTTGGGGGCCTCTCTGGGGCCAACGTCCTGACTTTC.

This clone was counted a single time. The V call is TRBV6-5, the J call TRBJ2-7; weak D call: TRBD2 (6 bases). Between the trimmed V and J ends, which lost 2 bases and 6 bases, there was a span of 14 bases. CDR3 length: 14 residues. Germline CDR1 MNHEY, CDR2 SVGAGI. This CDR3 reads CASSYLSSAGEQYF. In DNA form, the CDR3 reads TGTGCCAGCAGTTACCTGTCTAGCGCGGGCGAGCAGTACTTC.

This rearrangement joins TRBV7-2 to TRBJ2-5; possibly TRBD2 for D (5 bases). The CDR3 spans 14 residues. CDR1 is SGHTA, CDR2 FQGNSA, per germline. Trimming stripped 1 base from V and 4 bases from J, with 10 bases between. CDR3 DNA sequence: TGTGCCAGCAGCTTAGTACCCCGGGGAGAGACCCAGTACTTC. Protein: CASSLVPRGETQYF.

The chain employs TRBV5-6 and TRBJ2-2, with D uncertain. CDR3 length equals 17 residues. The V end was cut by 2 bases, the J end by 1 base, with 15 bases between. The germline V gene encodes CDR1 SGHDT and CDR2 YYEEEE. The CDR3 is CASSLGMGFWNTGELFF. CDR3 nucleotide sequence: TGTGCCAGCAGCTTAGGGATGGGGTTCTGGAACACCGGGGAGCTGTTTTTT.

In nucleotides, the CDR3 is TGTGCCAGCAGGCGGGGGGGCCACACAGATACGCAGTATTTT. Protein sequence: CASRRGGHTDTQYF. The chain is built from TRBV6-5 and TRBJ2-3; 9 bases align to TRBD2. The germline CDR1 and CDR2 sequences are MNHEY and SVGAGI. There are 14 residues in the CDR3. With 6 bases clipped from V and 2 bases from J, the junction kept 3 bases outside the gene matches.

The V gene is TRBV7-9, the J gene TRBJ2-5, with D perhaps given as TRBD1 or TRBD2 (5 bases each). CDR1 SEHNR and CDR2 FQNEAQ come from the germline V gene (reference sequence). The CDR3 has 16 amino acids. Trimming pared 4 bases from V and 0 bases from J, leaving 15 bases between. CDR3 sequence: CASSSGRGENQETQYF. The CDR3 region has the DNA TGTGCCAGCAGCTCAGGGCGAGGGGAAAACCAAGAGACCCAGTACTTC.

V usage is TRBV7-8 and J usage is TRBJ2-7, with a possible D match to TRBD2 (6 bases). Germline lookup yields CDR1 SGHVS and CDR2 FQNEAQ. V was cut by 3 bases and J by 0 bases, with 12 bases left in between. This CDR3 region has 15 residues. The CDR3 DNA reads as TGTGCCAGCAGCTTGGGACTTGCCAACTCCTACGAGCAGTACTTC. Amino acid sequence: CASSLGLANSYEQYF.

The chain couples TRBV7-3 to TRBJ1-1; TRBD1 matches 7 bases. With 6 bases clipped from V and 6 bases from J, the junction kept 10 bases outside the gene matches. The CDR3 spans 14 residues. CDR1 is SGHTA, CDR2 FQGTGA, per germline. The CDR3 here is CASRPQGKGAEAFF. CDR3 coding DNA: TGTGCCAGCAGACCACAGGGGAAGGGGGCTGAAGCTTTCTTT.

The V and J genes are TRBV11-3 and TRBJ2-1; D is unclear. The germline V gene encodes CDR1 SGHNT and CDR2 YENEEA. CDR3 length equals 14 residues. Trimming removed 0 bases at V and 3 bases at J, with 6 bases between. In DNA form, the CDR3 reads TGTGCCAGCAGCTTAGACGGCGACTACAATGAGCAGTTCTTC. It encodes CASSLDGDYNEQFF.

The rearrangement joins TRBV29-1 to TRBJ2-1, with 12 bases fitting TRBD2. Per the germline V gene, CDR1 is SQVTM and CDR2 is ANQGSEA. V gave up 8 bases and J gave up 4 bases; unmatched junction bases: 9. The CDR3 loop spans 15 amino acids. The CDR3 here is CSKRLAGAPYNEQFF. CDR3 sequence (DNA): TGCAGCAAACGACTAGCGGGGGCCCCGTACAATGAGCAGTTCTTC.

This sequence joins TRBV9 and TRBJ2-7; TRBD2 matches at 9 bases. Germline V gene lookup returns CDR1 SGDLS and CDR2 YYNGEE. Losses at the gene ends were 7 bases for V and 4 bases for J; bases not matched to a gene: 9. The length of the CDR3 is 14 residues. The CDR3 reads CASGPAGGQYEQYF. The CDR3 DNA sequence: TGTGCCAGCGGGCCGGCGGGGGGGCAATACGAGCAGTACTTC.

The CDR3 loop is CASSYLGTSGRRGGELFF. The CDR3 DNA sequence: TGCGCCAGCAGCTACCTGGGGACTAGCGGGAGAAGGGGCGGGGAGCTGTTTTTT. The chain employs TRBV10-2 and TRBJ2-2; 14 positions match TRBD2. This CDR3 contains 18 residues. The V and J ends lost 6 bases and 7 bases, in that order; junction bases with no gene match: 13. Germline CDR1 reads WSHSY; CDR2 reads SAAADI.

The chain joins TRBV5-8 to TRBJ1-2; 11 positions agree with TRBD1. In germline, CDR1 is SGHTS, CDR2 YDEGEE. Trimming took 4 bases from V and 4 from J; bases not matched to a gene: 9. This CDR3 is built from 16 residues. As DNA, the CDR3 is TGTGCCAGCAGCCCAAAGGACAGGGGGCGGGGCTATGGCTACACCTTC. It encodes CASSPKDRGRGYGYTF. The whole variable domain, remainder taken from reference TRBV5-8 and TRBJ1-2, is EAGVTQSPTHLIKTRGQQATLRCSPISGHTSVYWYQQALGLGLQFLLWYDEGEERNRGNFPPRFSGRQFPNYSSELNVNALELEDSALYLCASSPKDRGRGYGYTFGSGTRLTVV.

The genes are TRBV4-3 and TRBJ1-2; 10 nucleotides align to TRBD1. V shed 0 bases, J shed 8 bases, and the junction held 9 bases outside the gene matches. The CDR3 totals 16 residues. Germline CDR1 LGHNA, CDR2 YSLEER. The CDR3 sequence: CASSQDVDRGRRGYTF. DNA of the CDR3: TGCGCCAGCAGCCAAGATGTAGACAGGGGGCGAAGGGGCTACACCTTC.

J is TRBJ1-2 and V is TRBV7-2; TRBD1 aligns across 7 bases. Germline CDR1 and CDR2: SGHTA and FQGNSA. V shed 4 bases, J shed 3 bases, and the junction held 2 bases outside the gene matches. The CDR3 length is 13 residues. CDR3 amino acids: CASSSDRDYGYTF. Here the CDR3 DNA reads TGTGCCAGCAGCTCCGACAGGGACTATGGCTACACCTTC.

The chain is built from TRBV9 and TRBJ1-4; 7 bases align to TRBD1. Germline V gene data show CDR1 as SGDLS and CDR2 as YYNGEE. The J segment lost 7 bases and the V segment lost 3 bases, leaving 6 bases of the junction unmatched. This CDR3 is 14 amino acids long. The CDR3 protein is CASSAGNRGEKLFF. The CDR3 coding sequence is TGTGCCAGCAGCGCCGGGAACAGGGGTGAAAAACTGTTTTTT.

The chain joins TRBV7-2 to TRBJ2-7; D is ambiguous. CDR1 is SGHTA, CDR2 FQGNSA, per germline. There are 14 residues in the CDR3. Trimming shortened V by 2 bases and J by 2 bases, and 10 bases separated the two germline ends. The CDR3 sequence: CASSLSFGTYEQYF. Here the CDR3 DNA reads TGTGCCAGCAGCTTAAGTTTTGGAACCTACGAGCAGTACTTC.

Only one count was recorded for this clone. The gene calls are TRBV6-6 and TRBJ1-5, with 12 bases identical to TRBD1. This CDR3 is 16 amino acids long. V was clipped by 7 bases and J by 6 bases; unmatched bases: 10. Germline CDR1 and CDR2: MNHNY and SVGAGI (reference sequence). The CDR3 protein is CASKPGQGAGGQPQHF. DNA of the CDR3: TGTGCCAGCAAACCGGGACAGGGGGCAGGTGGTCAGCCCCAGCATTTT.

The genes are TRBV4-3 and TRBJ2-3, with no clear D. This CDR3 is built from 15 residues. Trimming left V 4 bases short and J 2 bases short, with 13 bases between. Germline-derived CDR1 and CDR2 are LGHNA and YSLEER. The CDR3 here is CASSPEKAYTDTQYF. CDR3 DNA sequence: TGCGCCAGCAGCCCCGAGAAAGCTTACACAGATACGCAGTATTTT.

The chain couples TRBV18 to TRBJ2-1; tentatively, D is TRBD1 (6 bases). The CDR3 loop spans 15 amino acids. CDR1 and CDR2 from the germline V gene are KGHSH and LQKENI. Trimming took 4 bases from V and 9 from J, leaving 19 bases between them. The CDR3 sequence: CASSLNYGRDTEQFF. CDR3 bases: TGTGCCAGCTCACTTAATTATGGCCGGGACACTGAGCAGTTCTTC.

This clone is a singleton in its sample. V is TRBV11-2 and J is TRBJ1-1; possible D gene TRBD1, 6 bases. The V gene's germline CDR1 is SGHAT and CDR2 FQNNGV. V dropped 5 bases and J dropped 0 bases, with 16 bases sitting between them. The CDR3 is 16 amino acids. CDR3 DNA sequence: TGTGCCAGCAGCCGTCAGGGGAAGCTCATGAACACTGAAGCTTTCTTT. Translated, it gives CASSRQGKLMNTEAFF. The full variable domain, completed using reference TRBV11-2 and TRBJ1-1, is EAGVAQSPRYKIIEKRQSVAFWCNPISGHATLYWYQQILGQGPKLLIQFQNNGVVDDSQLPKDRFSAERLKGVDSTLKIQPAKLEDSAVYLCASSRQGKLMNTEAFFGQGTRLTVV.

The CDR3 is CASAIVSSGNTIYF. The CDR3 bases are TGTGCTAGTGCTATTGTTAGCTCTGGAAACACCATATATTTT. The chain carries TRBV12-5 and TRBJ1-3; D not certain. V was shortened by 7 bases and J by 0 bases, with 10 bases between the two germline ends. The CDR3 has 14 amino acids. The V gene's germline CDR1 is LGHNT and CDR2 FRNRAP.

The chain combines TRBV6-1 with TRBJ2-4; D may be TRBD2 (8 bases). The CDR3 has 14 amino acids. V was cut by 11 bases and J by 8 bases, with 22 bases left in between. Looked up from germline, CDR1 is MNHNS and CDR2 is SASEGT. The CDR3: CASREGASGDIQYF. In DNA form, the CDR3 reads TGTGCCTCCCGGGAGGGGGCCAGTGGAGACATTCAGTACTTC.

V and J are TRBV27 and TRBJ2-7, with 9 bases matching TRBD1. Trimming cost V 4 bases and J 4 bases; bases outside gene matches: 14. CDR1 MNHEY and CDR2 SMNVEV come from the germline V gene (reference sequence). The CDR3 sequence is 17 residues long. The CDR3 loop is CASSSADVGQGGYEQYF. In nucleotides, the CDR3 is TGTGCCAGCAGTTCTGCAGACGTGGGACAGGGTGGGTACGAGCAGTACTTC.

The CDR3 protein is CSAKGRGLTYNEQFF. In DNA, the CDR3 is TGCAGCGCCAAGGGTCGGGGACTGACCTACAATGAGCAGTTCTTC. The chain joins TRBV29-1 to TRBJ2-1; a possible D gene is TRBD2 (6 bases). The CDR3 covers 15 residues. In germline, CDR1 is SQVTM, CDR2 ANQGSEA. V dropped 7 bases and J dropped 2 bases, with 18 bases sitting between them.

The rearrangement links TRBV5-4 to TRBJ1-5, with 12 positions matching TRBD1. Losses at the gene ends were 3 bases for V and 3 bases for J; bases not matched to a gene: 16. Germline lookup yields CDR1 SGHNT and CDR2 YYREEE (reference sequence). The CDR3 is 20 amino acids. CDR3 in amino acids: CASSSPRGQGASTYNQPQHF. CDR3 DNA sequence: TGTGCCAGCAGCTCCCCCCGGGGACAGGGGGCCTCCACTTACAATCAGCCCCAGCATTTT.